These T cell receptor beta chains were read from a single sample in a study of blood T cell repertoires in COVID-19. Generated by immunoSEQ multiplex PCR, the TCRdb table keeps only in-frame clones and is missing some. This sample carries approximately 69,000 clones, 90% of them seen once, and the ten largest clones take 5.3%. The sequenced sample consisted of peripheral blood. Receptors originate from a man in his fifties or sixties with acute or convalescent COVID-19. The CDR3 runs from the conserved cysteine through the conserved F or W. Fields, in order: clone size, J gene, V gene, D gene, CDR3 DNA, CDR3 protein. A D gene is named only where the DNA matches it firmly. A row's size may be missing; if present it is once, few, many or a size class.

>-|TRBJ2-1|TRBV6-6|TRBD2
TGTGCCAGCAGCCCGAGGGACTACGCCTACAATGAGCAGTTCTTC
CASSPRDYAYNEQFF
>-|TRBJ2-3|TRBV9|-
TGTGCCAGCAGCGTAGGGCTGGAGGCCGATACGCAGTATTTT
CASSVGLEADTQYF
>-|TRBJ2-7|TRBV5-4|TRBD1
TGTGCCAGCAGCCAAACGACAGGGGAATACGAGCAGTACTTC
CASSQTTGEYEQYF
>-|TRBJ2-2|TRBV19|-
TGTGCCAGTAGCAACATCAGGTGGTCCGCCGGGGAGCTGTTTTTT
CASSNIRWSAGELFF
>few|TRBJ2-1|TRBV6-1|TRBD1
TGTGCCAGCAGTGAACTGCGGGACAGGGTCAATGAGCAGTTCTTC
CASSELRDRVNEQFF
>-|TRBJ2-7|TRBV6-1|TRBD1
TGTGCCAGCAGTGAAGTTGGGACAGGTACCTACGAGCAGTACTTC
CASSEVGTGTYEQYF
>-|TRBJ1-5|TRBV7-9|-
TGTGCCAGCAGCTCCGTGGGAGCTCAGCCCCAGCATTTT
CASSSVGAQPQHF
>-|TRBJ2-1|TRBV4-1|TRBD2
TGCGCCAGCAGCCTAGCGGGAGGGTACAATGAGCAGTTCTTC
CASSLAGGYNEQFF
>-|TRBJ2-7|TRBV7-7|TRBD2
TGTGCCAGCAGCCCCGGGACTAGTCCGGGCCACGAGCAGTACTTC
CASSPGTSPGHEQYF
>-|TRBJ1-2|TRBV6-2/TRBV6-3|-
TGTGCCAGCAGCGACAGGAACCGAGGCTACACCTTC
CASSDRNRGYTF
>-|TRBJ1-4|TRBV11-3|TRBD1
TGTGCCAGCAGCTTGGACAGGGGAGGAAAACTGTTTTTT
CASSLDRGGKLFF
>-|TRBJ1-1|TRBV5-5|TRBD1
TGTGCCAGCAGCTCAGGACAGGGCTCGGCTTTCTTT
CASSSGQGSAFF
>-|TRBJ2-2|TRBV5-6|TRBD2
TGTGCCAGCAGCTTACGAGTGTGGGGGGGACGCACCGGGGAGCTGTTTTTT
CASSLRVWGGRTGELFF
>-|TRBJ2-7|TRBV15|-
TGTGCCACCAGCAGAGATCGGTTGCCGGGATACGAGCAGTACTTC
CATSRDRLPGYEQYF
>-|TRBJ2-2|TRBV28|-
TGTGCCAGCAGCGATACTAGCAGGAGCACCGGGGAGCTGTTTTTT
CASSDTSRSTGELFF
>-|TRBJ2-6|TRBV27|-
TGTGCCAGCAGTTTATCGTTGACAGTCGCGCCGTCTGGGGCCAACGTCCTGACTTTC
CASSLSLTVAPSGANVLTF
>-|TRBJ1-2|TRBV6-6|-
TGTGCCAGCATGAAGGGGCCACCTAACTATGGCTACACCTTC
CASMKGPPNYGYTF
>-|TRBJ2-1|TRBV10-1|TRBD2
TGCGCCAGCATGGACGATCTAAGAGCGGGAGCAAGGAATGAGCAGTTCTTC
CASMDDLRAGARNEQFF
>once|TRBJ2-7|TRBV5-4|TRBD1
TGTGCCAGCAGTCGCGAAGGGACAGGGGTACGCGAGCAGTACTTC
CASSREGTGVREQYF
>-|TRBJ2-1|TRBV24-1|TRBD2
TGTGCCACCAGTGATTTCGGGGGGGTGGGGCAGTTCTTC
CATSDFGGVGQFF
>-|TRBJ1-2|TRBV3-1/TRBV3-2|-
TGTGCCAGCAGCCAAGCACAGGGACCCTTGAACTATGGCTACACCTTC
CASSQAQGPLNYGYTF
>once|TRBJ2-6|TRBV6-1|TRBD1
TGTGCCAGCAGTGGGGGGACAGGCCTGGGTTTGGCTGGGGCCAACGTCCTGACTTTC
CASSGGTGLGLAGANVLTF
>-|TRBJ2-1|TRBV10-2|-
TGCGCCAGCGAAAATTTTAGACTCTCCTACAATGAGCAGTTCTTC
CASENFRLSYNEQFF
>once|TRBJ1-5|TRBV6-2/TRBV6-3|-
TGTGCCAGCAGTTACAGTACAAGCAATCAGCCCCAGCATTTT
CASSYSTSNQPQHF
>-|TRBJ2-1|TRBV4-3|-
TGCGCCAGCAGCCAAGATAACGGGGGTGAGCAGTTCTTC
CASSQDNGGEQFF
>-|TRBJ1-5|TRBV24-1|TRBD1
TGTGCCACCAGTGCCCCGGGACAGCAAAATCAGCCCCAGCATTTT
CATSAPGQQNQPQHF
>-|TRBJ2-1|TRBV11-2|TRBD2
TGTGCCAGCAGCCCCCGACTAGCGGGATCGAGAAATGAGCAGTTCTTC
CASSPRLAGSRNEQFF
>once|TRBJ2-1|TRBV14|TRBD2
TGTGCCAGCAGCCTTAACGGGGGGAGCGGGAGGTCCTACAATGAGCAGTTCTTC
CASSLNGGSGRSYNEQFF
>once|TRBJ1-2|TRBV3-1/TRBV3-2|TRBD1
TGTGCCAGCAGCCTTGGACAGGGGGCGAACTATGGCTACACCTTC
CASSLGQGANYGYTF
>-|TRBJ2-3|TRBV27|TRBD1
TGTGCCAGCAGTTTAATAGGACAGGGGATGGCAGATACGCAGTATTTT
CASSLIGQGMADTQYF
>-|TRBJ1-2|TRBV10-2|-
TGCGCCAGCACTCTCCCAGGGGCTGATGGCTACACCTTC
CASTLPGADGYTF
>-|TRBJ2-2|TRBV11-2|TRBD2
TGTGCCAGCAGGGATTCGCTAGCGGGGGCCACCGGGGAGCTGTTTTTT
CASRDSLAGATGELFF
>-|TRBJ2-6|TRBV5-1|-
TGCGCCAGCGGGGCAGGACCGAGCTCTGGGGCCAACGTCCTGACTTTC
CASGAGPSSGANVLTF
>few|TRBJ1-4|TRBV5-1|-
TGCGCCAGCAGCCCCACAGGAGTAGCAACTAATGAAAAACTGTTTTTT
CASSPTGVATNEKLFF
>few|TRBJ2-2|TRBV30|TRBD2
TGTGCCTGGAAAGGGGGGACTAGCGGAGCGAACACCGGGGAGCTGTTTTTT
CAWKGGTSGANTGELFF
>-|TRBJ2-1|TRBV7-2|-
TGTGCCAGCAGCTCTACTGGTTACAATGAGCAGTTCTTC
CASSSTGYNEQFF
>-|TRBJ2-2|TRBV9|-
TGTGCCAGCAGCGTAGAGGGACAACCGTTTTATACCGGGGAGCTGTTTTTT
CASSVEGQPFYTGELFF
>-|TRBJ2-7|TRBV5-6|-
TGTGCCAGCAGCTCACCGGGGATCTCCTACGAGCAGTACTTC
CASSSPGISYEQYF
>-|TRBJ2-7|TRBV7-9|TRBD1
TGTGCCAGCAGCAGAAGGGGACAGCCCTACGAGCAGTACTTC
CASSRRGQPYEQYF
>medium-sized|TRBJ1-5|TRBV27|TRBD1
TGTGCCTCGGGGACAGGGGCTAGTCAGCCCCAGCATTTT
CASGTGASQPQHF
>-|TRBJ1-2|TRBV3-1/TRBV3-2|-
TGTGCCAGCAGCCAAGAGAGGGGGGACTACTCTGGCTACACCTTC
CASSQERGDYSGYTF
>-|TRBJ2-3|TRBV24-1|TRBD1
TGTGCCACCAGTGATCCGACAGGGACAGATACGCAGTATTTT
CATSDPTGTDTQYF
>-|TRBJ2-1|TRBV18|-
TGTGCCAGCTCACCGACCACAGGTAGGGGCAATGAGCAGTTCTTC
CASSPTTGRGNEQFF